The text below deals with one TCR beta chain. Its antigen remains unidentified. The sample comes from a study of OX40 agonist ivuxolimab in advanced cancers. The CDR3 loop spans 16 amino acids. The protocol was immunoSEQ multiplex PCR, while the TCRdb copy is restricted to in-frame clones and leaves out a portion. Altogether over 80,000 clones are present, about 86% being singletons, with the ten largest covering more than 5%. General study results and limits: It was also the case that some nonresponders had low normalized T-cell clonal expansion.

The sequences come from CD4+ or CD8+ T cells sorted from blood, collected in a trial of the OX40 agonist ivuxolimab. V is TRBV1 and J is TRBJ1-2. TRBV1 is classified as a pseudogene. The TCR originated in an adult with an advanced solid tumor such as melanoma, head and neck, liver or kidney cancer. The chain's CDR3 is CTSSQDRRGTNYGYTF. CDR3 sequence (DNA): TGCACCAGCAGCCAAGATAGACGGGGGACTAACTATGGCTACACCTTC.